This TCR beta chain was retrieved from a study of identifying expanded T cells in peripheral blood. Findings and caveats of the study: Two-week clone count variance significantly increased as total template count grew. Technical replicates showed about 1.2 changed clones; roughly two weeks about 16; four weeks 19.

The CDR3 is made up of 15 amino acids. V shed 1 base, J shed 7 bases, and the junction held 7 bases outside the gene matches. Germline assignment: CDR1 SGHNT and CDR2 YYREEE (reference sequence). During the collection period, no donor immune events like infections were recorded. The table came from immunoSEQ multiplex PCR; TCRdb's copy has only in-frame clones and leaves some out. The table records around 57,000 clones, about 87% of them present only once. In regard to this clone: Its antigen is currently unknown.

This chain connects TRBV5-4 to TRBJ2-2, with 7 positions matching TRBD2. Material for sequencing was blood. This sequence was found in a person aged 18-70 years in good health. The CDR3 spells CASSLLRGERGELFF. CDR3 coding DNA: TGTGCCAGCAGCTTGCTACGGGGGGAACGCGGGGAGCTGTTTTTT.